One and the same sample provided the 14 T cell receptor beta chains below, sequenced in a study of T cell repertoires in cytomegalovirus infection. TCRdb re-derived calls from the reads in MiXCR, one entry per CDR3 protein. The top ten clones hold roughly a tenth of a sample with about 460,000 distinct CDR3 sequences, 11% of them seen once. The sample taken for sequencing was PBMCs. The receptors originated from a human donor in good health (CMV status not recorded). Some clones in this sample may be carry-over from other donors' samples.

Many counts were recorded for this clonotype. The chain carries TRBV7-2 and TRBJ1-5, with TRBD1 matching 10 bases. Trimming removed 5 bases from V and 7 bases from J; junction bases left unmatched: 11. The CDR3 runs 16 residues. Germline loops: CDR1 SGHTA, CDR2 FQGNSA. The CDR3 loop is CASSRLGTGVRQPQHF. CDR3 in DNA: TGTGCCAGCAGCCGACTCGGGACAGGGGTTAGGCAGCCCCAGCATTTT.

This clonotype was recorded many times. The rearrangement uses TRBV3-1 and TRBJ2-7; D gene ambiguous. The CDR3 length is 15 residues. Trimming pared 4 bases from V and 6 bases from J, leaving 19 bases between. The germline CDR1 and CDR2 sequences are LGHDT and YNNKEL (reference sequence). In DNA form, the CDR3 reads TGTGCCAGCAGCCCCCCCACCAGAGGTTTTTCCGAGCAGTACTTC. This codes for CASSPPTRGFSEQYF.

This clonotype was counted many times. V and J are TRBV11-3 and TRBJ2-2, with a possible D match to TRBD1 (6 bases). The CDR3 totals 14 residues. V was pared by 1 base and J by 4 bases, with 7 bases between. The germline CDR1 and CDR2 sequences are SGHNT and YENEEA. Written as DNA, the CDR3 is TGTGCCAGCAGCTTAGGGACAGCCACCGGGGAGCTGTTTTTT. Translated, it gives CASSLGTATGELFF.

This clonotype was observed many times. This sequence joins TRBV29-1 and TRBJ2-7; 7 bases match TRBD1. Germline V gene data show CDR1 as SQVTM and CDR2 as ANQGSEA. V dropped 7 bases and J dropped 4; count of bases not matched to a gene: 10. This CDR3 is built from 13 residues. The CDR3 is CSALGTESYEQYF. DNA for the CDR3: TGCAGCGCCCTGGGGACAGAGAGTTACGAGCAGTACTTC.

Only a few counts were recorded for this clonotype. V usage is TRBV7-9 and J usage is TRBJ1-4, with D hard to call. CDR1 is SEHNR and CDR2 is FQNEAQ in the germline V gene (reference sequence). Trimming removed 4 bases from V and 8 bases from J, with 14 bases in between. This CDR3 spans 14 amino acids. The CDR3 sequence: CASSSRRAREKLFF. Here the CDR3 DNA reads TGTGCCAGCAGCTCTCGACGGGCGAGGGAAAAACTGTTTTTT.

The sample holds many counts of this clonotype. J is TRBJ2-1 and V is TRBV7-2; D call uncertain. The CDR3 has 15 residues. Germline V gene data show CDR1 as SGHTA and CDR2 as FQGNSA. V was pared by 3 bases and J by 6 bases, with 15 bases between. CDR3 bases: TGTGCCAGCAGCTTGCGCGGCATCCTAGGCAATGAGCAGTTCTTC. Protein sequence: CASSLRGILGNEQFF.

This clonotype was recorded at least ten times. This chain uses TRBV24-1 with TRBJ2-7; possible D gene TRBD1, 5 bases. The V end lost 5 bases, the J end lost 2 bases, and 9 bases lay between the germline ends. The CDR3 extends over 13 amino acids. Germline V gene lookup returns CDR1 KGHDR and CDR2 SFDVKD. DNA for the CDR3: TGTGCCACCAGTGGGGGCGCCACCTACGAGCAGTACTTC. Protein: CATSGGATYEQYF.

V and J are TRBV11-1 and TRBJ1-4; the D is unclear. V shed 1 base and J shed 7 bases, with 13 bases lying between them. The CDR3 loop spans 15 amino acids. Per the germline V gene, CDR1 is SGHAT and CDR2 is FQDESV (reference sequence). The CDR3 spells CASSLESRPGEKLFF. The DNA of the CDR3 is TGTGCCAGCAGCTTAGAAAGCCGTCCTGGTGAAAAACTGTTTTTT.

V is TRBV5-6 and J is TRBJ2-2; D not certain. The CDR3 has 14 residues. Trimming cost V 2 bases and J 5 bases, with 10 bases left between them. Germline V lookup: CDR1 SGHDT, CDR2 YYEEEE. CDR3 nucleotide sequence: TGTGCCAGCAGCTTTGTGGGAAGTACCGGGGAGCTGTTTTTT. It yields the protein CASSFVGSTGELFF.

The count of this clonotype is one. The chain couples TRBV9 to TRBJ1-3; D is undetermined. V lost 3 bases to trimming and J lost 2 bases, with 12 bases between them. CDR3 length: 15 residues. CDR1 and CDR2 from the germline V gene are SGDLS and YYNGEE. The CDR3 loop is CASSGIDRTGNTIYF. The CDR3 region has the DNA TGTGCCAGCAGCGGAATAGACCGGACTGGAAACACCATATATTTT.

This clonotype appeared many times. J is TRBJ1-1 and V is TRBV5-1, with a tentative D call TRBD1 (6 bases). V gave up 0 bases and J gave up 0 bases, with 9 bases separating them. CDR1 is SGHRS, CDR2 YFSETQ, per germline. The length of the CDR3 is 15 residues. The chain's CDR3 is CASSLEPGVNTEAFF. In DNA form, the CDR3 reads TGCGCCAGCAGCTTGGAGCCAGGGGTGAACACTGAAGCTTTCTTT.

This clonotype was detected many times. The chain is built from TRBV28 and TRBJ1-4; no clear D gene. From germline, CDR1 is MDHEN and CDR2 SYDVKM. This CDR3 is built from 16 residues. Trimming left V 5 bases short and J 3 bases short, with 16 bases between. CDR3 region: CASSLLSAAANEKLFF. DNA for the CDR3: TGTGCCAGCAGTCTTCTCTCGGCAGCGGCTAATGAAAAACTGTTTTTT. Based on the CDR3 plus reference TRBV28 and TRBJ1-4, the full variable domain is DVKVTQSSRYLVKRTGEKVFLECVQDMDHENMFWYRQDPGLGLRLIYFSYDVKMKEKGDIPEGYSVSREKKERFSLILESASTNQTSMYLCASSLLSAAANEKLFFGSGTQLSVL.

Ten or more counts support this clonotype. The chain joins TRBV7-2 to TRBJ2-2, with 7 bases that match TRBD2. CDR3 length: 14 residues. Unmatched junction bases numbered 9, after V lost 8 bases and J lost 6 bases. The germline V gene has CDR1 SGHTA and CDR2 FQGNSA. DNA for the CDR3: TGTGCCAGCTCCCCCACTAGCGACGCCGGGGAGCTGTTTTTT. It codes for CASSPTSDAGELFF. Complete variable domain (other parts from reference TRBV7-2 and TRBJ2-2): GAGVSQSPSNKVTEKGKDVELRCDPISGHTALYWYRQSLGQGLEFLIYFQGNSAPDKSGLPSDRFSAERTGGSVSTLTIQRTQQEDSAVYLCASSPTSDAGELFFGEGSRLTVL.

This clonotype was seen many times. This chain connects TRBV5-5 to TRBJ2-7, with unresolved D. CDR3 length: 12 amino acids. Trimming took 5 bases from V and 5 from J, leaving 11 bases between them. Germline V lookup: CDR1 SGHKS, CDR2 YYEKEE (reference sequence). The CDR3 DNA reads TGTGCCAGCAGAGAAATGAAGGACGAGCAGTACTTC. Amino acid sequence: CASREMKDEQYF.